The present entry profiles one TCR beta chain with its context. What it recognizes is unknown. The sample belongs to a study of cytomegalovirus exposure and HLA in healthy donors. The PCR was carried out with 60 Vbeta primers and 13 Jbeta primers. Per the authors' pipeline: The count from a later analysis was tens of millions of unique TCR beta chains, around 11 million of them shared. TCRdb keeps only in-frame clones here, not all; method: immunoSEQ multiplex PCR. The V and J calls and clone size are taken from that table; D and trimming were inferred from the DNA. The sample data list 150,000 to 200,000 clones. General study points: Most sequenced TCRs were rare (though some public TCRs occurred in many donors).

This CDR3 has 14 amino acids. The germline gives CDR1 LNHDA, CDR2 SQIVND (reference sequence). V was pared by 5 bases and J by 2 bases, with 7 bases between. The gene calls are TRBV19 and TRBJ2-6; D gene uncertain. The receptor was derived from a woman aged 18-29 years in good health and CMV-seropositive. Sequenced: PBMCs. This CDR3 is CASSSPTGANVLTF. As DNA, the CDR3 is TGTGCCAGTAGTTCACCTACTGGGGCCAACGTCCTGACTTTC.